This TCR beta chain comes out of a study of cytomegalovirus exposure and HLA in healthy donors (dated by TCRdb to 2017 to 2019). With regard to the full study: According to an earlier analysis of around 600 of the donors, roughly 180 million T cells yielded 100 million or so unique TCR beta sequences and about 280 Gb of sequence data. Around 300 gigabases of sequencing data and approximately 80 million unique TCR sequences were included in an early release covering 550 to 800 HLA-typed donors. The genetic ancestry cluster associated with self-reported Caucasian donors included over 80% of the roughly 360 genotyped donors. The study aimed to test whether signatures of past pathogen exposure could be identified by cataloging public T cell receptors. Using immunosequencing, the study profiled T cell repertoires from approximately 700 subjects and related those repertoires to cytomegalovirus serostatus. A separate validation cohort of over 95 different subjects was used in addition to the 666-subject first cohort. The study combined high-throughput TCR immunosequencing, statistical association of individual TCRs with disease status, and machine learning to predict cytomegalovirus infection status. A later analysis re-analyzed previously published TCR beta repertoires from about 730 donors and added high-resolution HLA genotyping to study TCR occurrence patterns. Rather than drawing on any new phenotypic data, the later analysis identified candidate immune exposures from TCR beta sequences and the way those sequences occurred across donors. An earlier analysis of 587 of the donors used high-throughput TCR beta sequencing to judge whether each TCR beta V gene segment behaved as functional or pseudogenic. Donor age, sex, ethnicity and CMV serostatus were compiled together with the repertoire data. In a later genetic analysis, genome-wide SNP genotypes for 398 of the 666 donors were used, and that subset was treated as a discovery cohort. Every discovery cohort repertoire had been produced on one sequencing platform. Both class I and class II loci were covered by HLA typing, at four-digit resolution. Typing coverage varied by locus: about 629-640 donors for A, B, C, DRB1 and DQB1; around 560 for DQA1; about 570 for DPA1; under 490 for DPB1. Roughly 5 DR-DQ haplotypes were handled as single units for association and clustering, since linkage in the cohort was strong. Among about 400 genotyped donors of the cohort, an average of around 250,000 unique TCR beta nucleotide sequences was sequenced per donor, of which about 18% were non-productive.

The cohort was made up of 500 to 800 healthy bone marrow donors. All cohort members were sampled while nominally healthy, although unrecorded immune exposures were likely present. The donor was CMV seropositive and was included in the group of 250 to 350 seropositive cohort members. A peripheral blood sample was collected from each donor, and TCR beta sequencing was performed on peripheral blood mononuclear cells. Genomic DNA was extracted from the blood cell samples with the Qiagen DNeasy Blood Extraction Kit. Results the study describes overall, beyond this receptor: Specific HLA alleles were associated with 15,000 to 20,000 TCR beta sequences at a false discovery rate of 0.05 in a later analysis. The study listed 150 to 200 TCR beta chains as associated with cytomegalovirus. It was suggested by the authors that the approach could potentially be generalized to other disease states and immunological phenotypes. In an earlier analysis of a few hundred of the donors, most TCR beta V segments were observed in productive rearrangements about 90% or about 30% of the time, broadly matching IMGT annotations. In a later analysis, HLA-associated TCR beta chains were found to be more clonally expanded and to have lower generation probabilities than equally common non-associated chains. According to a later genetic analysis, donors in an Asian-associated ancestry cluster had fewer N-insertions in productive TCRs than the roughly 700-donor mean. Strong co-occurrence of HLA alleles, especially DR and DQ, made assigning TCR associations to individual alleles difficult. The only immune exposure information available for the cohort was CMV serostatus. A few of the identified cytomegalovirus-associated TCR beta chains were confirmed in vitro to be specific for cytomegalovirus antigens. Correlated functional status among segregating V segments might be attributable to linkage disequilibrium, but an unknown experimental factor could not be ruled out. A further reported finding was that TCR beta sequences accurately predicted the HLA-A and HLA-B alleles for most subjects in the first cohort. Most CMV-associated TCR beta chains appeared to be HLA-restricted in a later analysis, and the HLA associations seemed to be driven largely by CMV exposure. A later analysis reported that several top co-occurrence clusters appeared linked to parvovirus B19, influenza, CMV and Epstein-Barr virus. Sequencing depth was assumed to be roughly uniform across donors in the presence/absence analyses, though that assumption may not hold. V-gene and J-gene trimming of TCR beta chains was associated with a missense DCLRE1C variant in a later genetic analysis, and the association was replicated in an independent cohort. Because counts were too low, about 15 rarely observed V segments, including chromosome 9 orphons, were left out of the earlier analysis of over 550 of the donors. A cluster of highly shared sequence variants was judged likely to be a technical artifact of the sequencing pipeline. The classifier was reported to diagnose cytomegalovirus status with high specificity and sensitivity in both the original cohort and the validation cohort. Because HLA typing was unavailable for some donors at each locus, only the typed subset was used in association tests. Only TCR beta chains were sequenced in this cohort, and the absence of alpha or paired-chain data limited detectable features. Most TCR sequences were observed very rarely across donors, whereas some public TCRs were present in many individuals. According to a later analysis, TCR association rates differed among HLA loci, with DRB1 alleles showing the most associated TCRs and HLA-C alleles showing the fewest.

As for this clone: Its antigen has not been determined. Per-base quality was not reported, and no clone a single base away is much larger than it.

Receptors were amplified or captured by the immunoSEQ multiplex PCR assay. The multiplex PCR relied on a mix of 60 forward primers for TCR Vbeta segments and 13 reverse primers for TCR Jbeta segments. Amplification of the CDR3 region of rearranged TCR beta genes was performed with a multiplex PCR assay on genomic DNA. On the Illumina HiSeq System, the amplified TCR beta libraries were sequenced as 87-base-pair reads. Per the original workflow: Across the 600 to 700 repertoires, a later analysis counted 60 million to 90 million unique TCR beta chains, roughly 11 million of which were shared by at least two donors. Raw reads were error-corrected and collapsed into unique sequences by a nearest-neighbor algorithm in which closely related sequences were merged to remove PCR and sequencing errors. CDR3 sequences were aligned to IMGT reference sequences to assign V, D and J gene segments. Each retained sequence needed at least a six-nucleotide match to both a V gene segment and a J gene segment. Rearrangements were called productive when the CDR3 lacked stop codons and stayed in frame with V and J; all others were non-productive. Following IMGT convention, CDR3 was defined as the stretch from the second conserved V-encoded cysteine to the conserved J-encoded phenylalanine. In an earlier analysis of roughly 580 of the donors, sequences lacking an unambiguous match to a single V gene segment were excluded. In an earlier analysis of several hundred of the donors, V segments were called functional above 56.7% productive rearrangements and were called segregating when the between-donor standard deviation exceeded 5%. A statistical classification framework was developed to diagnose cytomegalovirus status using the catalog of TCR beta chain sequences. In a later analysis, V and J genes were assigned by comparing TCR nucleotide sequences against IMGT/GENE-DB human TR gene sequences. The TCRdist pipeline was used in a later analysis to assign CDR3 sequences and most-parsimonious VDJ recombination scenarios. In a later analysis, every TCR beta chain was defined by the combination of its CDR3 amino acid sequence and its V-gene family, and reads without a unique V-gene family were dropped. As a way to deal with suspected cross-contamination and a sequencing artifact, a later analysis dropped 592 nucleotide sequences that were highly shared and had low generation probability. For each public chain, a later analysis derived a clonal expansion index from normalized ranks of inferred template counts within each repertoire. A later analysis computed generation probabilities with a VDJ recombination model fitted to out-of-frame rearrangements, and checked the results against IGoR. In a later analysis, hypergeometric tests were used to score TCR-TCR, TCR-HLA and TCR-CMV co-occurrence, with a repertoire-size bias correction applied to TCR pairs. In a later analysis, false discovery rates were estimated by permuting HLA or CMV assignments 20 times. In a later analysis, co-occurring TCRs were grouped with DBSCAN, and TCRdist sequence similarity was added when clustering was performed within HLA-allele-positive subsets. Repertoires with fewer than 30,000 or more than 120,000 public chains were left out of co-occurrence clustering, as were five repertoires with anomalous nucleotide sharing. Entries here come from immuneACCESS through TCRdb and include only in-frame sequences with V and J called. Some clones fail to appear in such tables; in the studies checked, an unresolved V gene covers under half of the shortfall, and the cause of the remainder is unknown. That table gives V, J and clone size, and the DNA gave D and trimming. The table for this sample lists 150,000 to 200,000 clones; roughly 72% of them were counted only once. The top ten hold roughly 6.6% of the sample.

This TCR was recovered from a man aged 35 to 55 in good health and CMV-seropositive. Sequenced input: PBMCs.

CDR3 region: CASSLRRDHEQFF. The nucleotides are TGTGCCAGCAGCCTTCGCAGGGATCACGAGCAGTTCTTC. The receptor chain draws on TRBV4-2 and TRBJ2-1; the D gene is possibly TRBD1, with 5 bases matching. CDR1 is given as LGHNA and CDR2 as YNFKEQ, both from the germline V gene. Inclusive of the bounding cysteine and phenylalanine, the CDR3 is 13 residues long. The DNA shown is the 39-base CDR3, in frame from base 1. V is pared back by 4 bases and J by 10 bases, with 14 bases lying between the germline termini.